A selection of T cell receptor beta chains follows, all from one sample in a study of T cell responses to AZD1222 COVID-19 vaccine. Only in-frame clones appear in the TCRdb table, and some are missing; sequencing was by immunoSEQ multiplex PCR. The sample lists 75,000 to 90,000 clones, 80% to 90% occurring once. The sample was peripheral blood, taken 28 days after the second AZD1222 dose. These receptors originate from an adult who received the AZD1222 COVID-19 vaccine. Both conserved end residues are part of each CDR3. D genes are given only for firm matches. Expanded clones are given a class, and other clones once, few, many or no size at all.

>TRBD1|TRBV18|TRBJ1-1|-
TGTGCCAGCTCTCCGGGACAGGGGGGACGGAGTGAAGCTTTCTTT
CASSPGQGGRSEAFF
>-|TRBV9|TRBJ2-1|-
TGTGCCAGCAGCGCGGGTTCCGGGACCACGCAGTTCTTC
CASSAGSGTTQFF
>-|TRBV5-1|TRBJ1-6|-
TGCGCCAGCAGGACCGGGGACCATAATTCACCCCTCCACTTT
CASRTGDHNSPLHF
>-|TRBV9|TRBJ1-5|-
TGTGCCAGCAGCGTGGGACCTAATCAGCCCCAGCATTTT
CASSVGPNQPQHF
>-|TRBV7-2|TRBJ2-1|-
TGTGCCAGCAGCTTAGCGTTGGGCTCCTACAATGAGCAGTTCTTC
CASSLALGSYNEQFF
>-|TRBV11-2|TRBJ2-1|-
TGTGCCAGCAGCTACCTAATCGATGAGCAGTTCTTC
CASSYLIDEQFF
>TRBD2|TRBV6-6|TRBJ2-1|once
TGTGCCAGCACATACGGGCTAGCGGGAGTCGGTGAGCAGTTCTTC
CASTYGLAGVGEQFF
>-|TRBV5-1|TRBJ1-2|-
TGCGCCAGCAGACAGGGCCGCGCGGGCTACACCTTC
CASRQGRAGYTF
>TRBD1|TRBV18|TRBJ1-5|few
TGTGCCAGCTCACCGAACAGGGGTAACAATCAGCCCCAGCATTTT
CASSPNRGNNQPQHF
>-|TRBV28|TRBJ1-5|-
TGTGCCAGCAGTCGAGGACAGCAGCCCCAGCATTTT
CASSRGQQPQHF
>-|TRBV28|TRBJ2-1|-
TGTGCCAGCAGTTCTCGGACTCAGCGGACCGGCTCCTACAATGAGCAGTTCTTC
CASSSRTQRTGSYNEQFF
>TRBD2|TRBV5-4|TRBJ2-7|-
TGTGCCAGCAGCTCACGTGGGACTAGCGGAAATTACGAGCAGTACTTC
CASSSRGTSGNYEQYF
>-|TRBV6-5|TRBJ2-5|-
TGTGCCAGCAGGGACTGGGAGAGCCAGTACTTC
CASRDWESQYF
>TRBD2|TRBV18|TRBJ2-7|-
TGTGCCAGCTCAATTTCTAGCGGCTACGAGCAGTACTTC
CASSISSGYEQYF